This is a list of T cell receptor beta chains from one sample in a study of cytomegalovirus exposure and HLA in healthy donors. TCRdb's table, derived via immunoSEQ multiplex PCR, lists solely in-frame clones and lacks some. The sample lists around 250,000 clones; about 90% were seen once. The source material was PBMCs. The source of these receptors is a young woman in good health and CMV-seronegative. The CDR3 runs from the conserved cysteine through the conserved F or W. Fields, in order: clone size, D gene, CDR3 length, V gene, J gene, CDR3 protein, CDR3 DNA. The D gene is left open where the match is weak. The listing skips clone size in some rows; elsewhere it reads once, few, many or a size class.

abundance: .
d_gene: .
len: 16
v_gene: TRBV4-3
j_gene: TRBJ1-3
CDR3aa: CASSPNPAGPGNTIYF
CDR3nt: TGCGCCAGCAGCCCCAACCCCGCAGGGCCTGGAAACACCATATATTTT

abundance: .
d_gene: TRBD1
len: 13
v_gene: TRBV19
j_gene: TRBJ2-7
CDR3aa: CASGRDSSYEQYF
CDR3nt: TGTGCCAGTGGACGGGACAGCTCCTACGAGCAGTACTTC

abundance: .
d_gene: .
len: 16
v_gene: TRBV2
j_gene: TRBJ1-1
CDR3aa: CASIAGTFSYTTEAFF
CDR3nt: TGTGCCAGCATAGCCGGGACATTTTCTTATACGACTGAAGCTTTCTTT

abundance: .
d_gene: .
len: 13
v_gene: TRBV7-8
j_gene: TRBJ2-5
CDR3aa: CASSWGVQETQYF
CDR3nt: TGTGCCAGCAGCTGGGGGGTACAAGAGACCCAGTACTTC

abundance: once
d_gene: .
len: 15
v_gene: TRBV28
j_gene: TRBJ2-3
CDR3aa: CASSLTGVSTDTQYF
CDR3nt: TGTGCCAGCAGTTTAACGGGGGTTAGCACAGATACGCAGTATTTT

abundance: .
d_gene: TRBD1
len: 14
v_gene: TRBV5-4
j_gene: TRBJ2-3
CDR3aa: CASSADRGTDTQYF
CDR3nt: TGTGCCAGCAGCGCGGACAGGGGGACAGATACGCAGTATTTT

abundance: .
d_gene: .
len: 15
v_gene: TRBV28
j_gene: TRBJ1-4
CDR3aa: CASSLLPGSGEKLFF
CDR3nt: TGTGCCAGCAGTTTACTACCAGGGTCGGGTGAAAAACTGTTTTTT

abundance: .
d_gene: .
len: 14
v_gene: TRBV7-2
j_gene: TRBJ1-6
CDR3aa: CASSPHPGGSPLHF
CDR3nt: TGTGCCAGCAGCCCCCACCCGGGAGGTTCACCCCTCCACTTT

abundance: .
d_gene: TRBD2
len: 15
v_gene: TRBV12-5
j_gene: TRBJ2-1
CDR3aa: CASGFGTSLFNEQFF
CDR3nt: TGTGCTAGTGGTTTTGGGACTAGCTTGTTCAATGAGCAGTTCTTC

abundance: .
d_gene: TRBD2
len: 15
v_gene: TRBV9
j_gene: TRBJ2-2
CDR3aa: CASSRGGMNTGELFF
CDR3nt: TGTGCCAGCAGTCGCGGGGGGATGAACACCGGGGAGCTGTTTTTT

abundance: .
d_gene: .
len: 17
v_gene: TRBV7-8
j_gene: TRBJ1-2
CDR3aa: CASSPSRREGSNYGYTF
CDR3nt: TGTGCCAGCAGCCCAAGCCGGAGGGAGGGAAGTAACTATGGCTACACCTTC

abundance: .
d_gene: TRBD1
len: 13
v_gene: TRBV7-6
j_gene: TRBJ1-2
CDR3aa: CASSLAGQGQPLF
CDR3nt: TGTGCCAGCAGCTTAGCAGGACAGGGCCAACCACTCTTC

abundance: .
d_gene: .
len: 17
v_gene: TRBV18
j_gene: TRBJ2-1
CDR3aa: CASSPGGPSSSYNEQFF
CDR3nt: TGTGCCAGCTCACCCGGGGGGCCATCAAGCTCCTACAATGAGCAGTTCTTC

abundance: few
d_gene: TRBD1
len: 14
v_gene: TRBV10-2
j_gene: TRBJ1-6
CDR3aa: CASSGTGGESPLHF
CDR3nt: TGCGCCAGCAGCGGGACAGGGGGCGAATCACCCCTCCACTTT

abundance: .
d_gene: .
len: 11
v_gene: TRBV10-3
j_gene: TRBJ1-1
CDR3aa: CAQVQDTEAFF
CDR3nt: TGTGCCCAAGTACAGGACACTGAAGCTTTCTTT

abundance: .
d_gene: .
len: 15
v_gene: TRBV2
j_gene: TRBJ1-4
CDR3aa: CASSPQPATNEKLFF
CDR3nt: TGTGCCAGCAGTCCACAACCTGCAACTAATGAAAAACTGTTTTTT

abundance: .
d_gene: TRBD1
len: 14
v_gene: TRBV7-9
j_gene: TRBJ2-7
CDR3aa: CASSLRQGSYEQYF
CDR3nt: TGTGCCAGCAGCTTACGACAGGGGTCCTACGAGCAGTACTTC

abundance: .
d_gene: TRBD1
len: 13
v_gene: TRBV29-1
j_gene: TRBJ1-2
CDR3aa: CSVEGQGARGYTF
CDR3nt: TGCAGCGTTGAGGGACAGGGGGCGCGAGGCTACACCTTC

abundance: .
d_gene: .
len: 15
v_gene: TRBV6-6
j_gene: TRBJ1-3
CDR3aa: CASSYSRGSGNTIYF
CDR3nt: TGTGCCAGCAGTTACTCTCGGGGCTCTGGAAACACCATATATTTT

abundance: .
d_gene: TRBD1
len: 15
v_gene: TRBV28
j_gene: TRBJ1-2
CDR3aa: CASSLWGTVSVGYTF
CDR3nt: TGTGCCAGCAGTTTATGGGGGACAGTATCGGTTGGCTACACCTTC

abundance: .
d_gene: .
len: 13
v_gene: TRBV19
j_gene: TRBJ1-1
CDR3aa: CASSQGRGTEAFF
CDR3nt: TGTGCCAGTAGTCAGGGAAGGGGTACTGAAGCTTTCTTT

abundance: .
d_gene: TRBD2
len: 14
v_gene: TRBV10-3
j_gene: TRBJ2-3
CDR3aa: CAIGTSGGLDTQYF
CDR3nt: TGTGCCATCGGGACTAGCGGGGGCCTTGATACGCAGTATTTT

abundance: .
d_gene: TRBD2
len: 16
v_gene: TRBV6-6
j_gene: TRBJ2-7
CDR3aa: CASSYPPTSGFYEQYF
CDR3nt: TGTGCCAGCAGTTACCCCCCGACTAGCGGGTTCTACGAGCAGTACTTC

abundance: .
d_gene: .
len: 15
v_gene: TRBV4-3
j_gene: TRBJ2-7
CDR3aa: CASSQTTGRSYEQYF
CDR3nt: TGCGCCAGCAGCCAGACTACAGGGAGATCCTACGAGCAGTACTTC

abundance: .
d_gene: .
len: 15
v_gene: TRBV5-4
j_gene: TRBJ1-1
CDR3aa: CASSLASRGYTEAFF
CDR3nt: TGTGCCAGCAGCTTGGCGTCGCGGGGGTACACTGAAGCTTTCTTT

abundance: once
d_gene: .
len: 13
v_gene: TRBV6-1
j_gene: TRBJ1-2
CDR3aa: CASTSGEVYGYTF
CDR3nt: TGTGCCAGCACCTCGGGGGAGGTCTATGGCTACACCTTC

abundance: once
d_gene: .
len: 14
v_gene: TRBV9
j_gene: TRBJ1-3
CDR3aa: CASSAAGVGNTIYF
CDR3nt: TGTGCCAGCAGCGCCGCGGGTGTTGGAAACACCATATATTTT

abundance: .
d_gene: .
len: 13
v_gene: TRBV9
j_gene: TRBJ2-3
CDR3aa: CASNIEGTDTQYF
CDR3nt: TGTGCCAGCAACATTGAAGGCACAGATACGCAGTATTTT

abundance: .
d_gene: TRBD1
len: 17
v_gene: TRBV4-1
j_gene: TRBJ1-1
CDR3aa: CASSQDGDSLLNTEAFF
CDR3nt: TGCGCCAGCAGCCAAGATGGGGACAGCCTTTTGAACACTGAAGCTTTCTTT

abundance: once
d_gene: .
len: 16
v_gene: TRBV9
j_gene: TRBJ2-2
CDR3aa: CASSVSHYPNTGELFF
CDR3nt: TGTGCCAGCAGCGTGAGCCACTACCCGAACACCGGGGAGCTGTTTTTT

abundance: .
d_gene: TRBD2
len: 19
v_gene: TRBV7-8
j_gene: TRBJ2-1
CDR3aa: CASSPGLAGAGSSYNEQFF
CDR3nt: TGTGCCAGCAGCCCTGGACTAGCGGGGGCCGGAAGCTCCTACAATGAGCAGTTCTTC

abundance: .
d_gene: TRBD1
len: 14
v_gene: TRBV4-1
j_gene: TRBJ2-7
CDR3aa: CASSHRDRAYEQYF
CDR3nt: TGCGCCAGCAGCCACCGGGACAGGGCTTACGAGCAATACTTC

abundance: .
d_gene: TRBD2
len: 16
v_gene: TRBV10-2
j_gene: TRBJ2-3
CDR3aa: CASSKGLAGGKDTQYF
CDR3nt: TGCGCCAGCAGTAAGGGACTAGCGGGGGGAAAAGATACGCAGTATTTT

abundance: .
d_gene: TRBD1
len: 16
v_gene: TRBV5-4
j_gene: TRBJ1-2
CDR3aa: CASSSRTGGDLYGYTF
CDR3nt: TGTGCCAGCAGCTCTAGGACAGGGGGGGATCTCTATGGCTACACCTTC

abundance: .
d_gene: .
len: 14
v_gene: TRBV2
j_gene: TRBJ1-1
CDR3aa: CASSRRTKNTEAFF
CDR3nt: TGTGCCAGCAGTAGACGGACTAAGAACACTGAAGCTTTCTTT

abundance: .
d_gene: .
len: 17
v_gene: TRBV28
j_gene: TRBJ2-6
CDR3aa: CASSFWPNLAGANVLTF
CDR3nt: TGTGCCAGCAGTTTTTGGCCGAACCTTGCTGGGGCCAACGTCCTGACTTTC

abundance: .
d_gene: .
len: 14
v_gene: TRBV6-5
j_gene: TRBJ2-1
CDR3aa: CASSYGGFYNEQFF
CDR3nt: TGTGCCAGCAGTTACGGCGGGTTCTACAATGAGCAGTTCTTC

abundance: .
d_gene: .
len: 15
v_gene: TRBV6-4
j_gene: TRBJ2-1
CDR3aa: CASSFDTSSYNEQFF
CDR3nt: TGTGCCAGCAGTTTCGACACGAGCTCCTACAATGAGCAGTTCTTC

abundance: .
d_gene: TRBD1
len: 18
v_gene: TRBV11-2
j_gene: TRBJ1-1
CDR3aa: CASSLEPYRGRSDTEAFF
CDR3nt: TGTGCCAGCAGCTTAGAACCATACAGGGGGCGATCGGACACTGAAGCTTTCTTT

abundance: .
d_gene: TRBD1
len: 14
v_gene: TRBV13
j_gene: TRBJ1-1
CDR3aa: CASSSNRGRTEAFF
CDR3nt: TGTGCCAGCAGTTCAAACAGGGGTAGGACTGAAGCTTTCTTT

abundance: .
d_gene: TRBD1
len: 14
v_gene: TRBV7-3
j_gene: TRBJ2-3
CDR3aa: CASSGTGGTDTQYF
CDR3nt: TGTGCCAGCAGCGGGACAGGGGGGACAGATACGCAGTATTTT